This T cell receptor (beta chain) came from a study of Ad26.COV2.S vaccination and SARS-CoV-2 variants. Study-level findings and limits: Substantial breadth in spike-specific CD8+ and CD4+ T cell responses was reportedly seen after vaccination. Vaccinees and placebo recipients showed similar non-spike TCR breadth.

The treatment denotes: about 20 received Ad26.COV2.S at low or high dose, single or two shots; about five received placebo; per-sample allocation not given. Day 63 after the first injection of vaccine or placebo was the sampling time. Ad26 vector vaccine expressed Wuhan-strain SARS-CoV-2 spike. Per germline, CDR1 SGHTA and CDR2 FQGNSA. CDR3 length: 15 amino acids. V was shortened by 5 bases and J by 2 bases, with 14 bases between the two germline ends. In the case of this clone: No antigen is known for it.

The assay was immunoSEQ multiplex PCR, and TCRdb's table has in-frame clones only and misses some. The sample consists of 450,000 to 550,000 clones, roughly nine tenths of them appearing once. This material consisted of peripheral blood, taken in a trial of Ad26.COV2.S vaccine versus placebo. This clonotype originated in a person between 18 and 65 years old who received the Ad26.COV2.S COVID-19 vaccine or a placebo. V usage is TRBV7-2 and J usage is TRBJ2-3; D unresolved. The CDR3 DNA follows: TGTGCCAGCAGCCCCGTCCAGGCCTACACAGATACGCAGTATTTT. Translated: CASSPVQAYTDTQYF.